These T cell receptor beta chains were read from a single sample in a study of Graves' ophthalmopathy and Graves' hyperthyroidism. From the multiplex PCR reads, TCRdb called clonotypes with MiXCR, one entry per CDR3 protein. Of approximately 640,000 distinct CDR3 sequences in the sample, just over 40% are singletons; the top ten hold around 3.3%. The material sequenced was peripheral blood. Source of these receptors: an adult man with Graves' ophthalmopathy. CDR3s include the opening cysteine and the closing phenylalanine or tryptophan. The D gene is left open where the match is weak. The size field is filled for only some rows; it gives once, few, many or a size class.

J gene: TRBJ1-1
D gene: -
V gene: TRBV6-6
clone size: many
CDR3 protein: CASSPGLGTGGTEAFF
CDR3 DNA: TGTGCCAGCAGCCCGGGACTAGGGACGGGCGGCACTGAAGCTTTCTTT

J gene: TRBJ2-7
D gene: TRBD1
V gene: TRBV29-1
clone size: -
CDR3 protein: CSADRDSYEQYF
CDR3 DNA: TGCAGCGCTGACAGGGACTCCTACGAGCAGTACTTC

J gene: TRBJ2-6
D gene: -
V gene: TRBV6-1
clone size: few
CDR3 protein: CASSEGPGGTPGANVLTF
CDR3 DNA: TGTGCCAGCAGTGAAGGGCCAGGAGGAACCCCTGGGGCCAACGTCCTGACTTTC

J gene: TRBJ1-4
D gene: -
V gene: TRBV9
clone size: many
CDR3 protein: CASSVGGSGGEKLFF
CDR3 DNA: TGTGCCAGCAGCGTAGGGGGATCCGGCGGTGAAAAACTGTTTTTT

J gene: TRBJ2-2
D gene: TRBD1
V gene: TRBV7-2
clone size: many
CDR3 protein: CASSRTGGSTGELFF
CDR3 DNA: TGTGCCAGCAGCCGGACAGGGGGAAGCACCGGGGAGCTGTTTTTT

J gene: TRBJ1-1
D gene: -
V gene: TRBV5-5
clone size: many
CDR3 protein: CASSLSGATEAFF
CDR3 DNA: TGTGCCAGCAGCTTGTCGGGGGCGACTGAAGCTTTCTTT

J gene: TRBJ2-7
D gene: -
V gene: TRBV7-9
clone size: -
CDR3 protein: CASGSAGSEQYF
CDR3 DNA: TGTGCCAGCGGCTCGGCGGGCAGCGAGCAGTACTTC

J gene: TRBJ1-2
D gene: -
V gene: TRBV14
clone size: -
CDR3 protein: CASSDSSGGLGGGGYTF
CDR3 DNA: TGTGCCAGCAGCGACTCTAGCGGGGGCCTTGGGGGAGGCGGCTACACCTTC

J gene: TRBJ1-4
D gene: TRBD1
V gene: TRBV12-3/TRBV12-4
clone size: many
CDR3 protein: CASSVSYRGLGKLFF
CDR3 DNA: TGTGCCAGCAGTGTTTCTTACAGGGGGCTGGGAAAACTGTTTTTT

J gene: TRBJ1-2
D gene: -
V gene: TRBV11-1
clone size: -
CDR3 protein: CASSEAGPFYGYTF
CDR3 DNA: TGTGCCAGCAGCGAGGCAGGGCCGTTCTATGGCTACACCTTC

J gene: TRBJ2-7
D gene: -
V gene: TRBV12-5
clone size: few
CDR3 protein: CASGLVGNEQYF
CDR3 DNA: TGTGCTAGTGGTTTGGTAGGGAACGAGCAGTACTTC

J gene: TRBJ2-7
D gene: -
V gene: TRBV7-3
clone size: many
CDR3 protein: CASSLGSEYEQYF
CDR3 DNA: TGTGCCAGCAGCTTGGGTAGCGAATACGAGCAGTACTTC

J gene: TRBJ1-2
D gene: TRBD1
V gene: TRBV5-6
clone size: -
CDR3 protein: CASSLYGQGVNYGYTF
CDR3 DNA: TGTGCCAGCAGCTTATACGGACAGGGGGTTAACTATGGCTACACCTTC

J gene: TRBJ1-4
D gene: -
V gene: TRBV2
clone size: -
CDR3 protein: CASTDGTTNEKLFF
CDR3 DNA: TGTGCCAGCACTGATGGAACAACTAATGAAAAACTGTTTTTT

J gene: TRBJ1-1
D gene: -
V gene: TRBV30
clone size: -
CDR3 protein: CAFFGSEAFF
CDR3 DNA: TGTGCCTTTTTCGGGTCTGAAGCTTTCTTT

J gene: TRBJ2-7
D gene: TRBD2
V gene: TRBV7-9
clone size: few
CDR3 protein: CASSQEGGLARVYEQYF
CDR3 DNA: TGTGCCAGCAGCCAAGAGGGGGGACTAGCGAGAGTCTACGAGCAGTACTTC

J gene: TRBJ1-5
D gene: -
V gene: TRBV10-3
clone size: -
CDR3 protein: CAISDGQGGQPQHF
CDR3 DNA: TGTGCCATCAGTGATGGGCAGGGCGGGCAGCCCCAGCATTTT

J gene: TRBJ1-4
D gene: -
V gene: TRBV7-2
clone size: -
CDR3 protein: CASSWRYGGEKLFF
CDR3 DNA: TGTGCCAGCAGCTGGCGGTACGGGGGGGAAAAACTGTTTTTT

J gene: TRBJ1-2
D gene: -
V gene: TRBV29-1
clone size: many
CDR3 protein: CSVEDPVKAGYTF
CDR3 DNA: TGCAGCGTTGAAGACCCCGTGAAGGCTGGCTACACCTTC

J gene: TRBJ1-1
D gene: -
V gene: TRBV9
clone size: few
CDR3 protein: CASSVGAGENTEAFF
CDR3 DNA: TGTGCCAGCAGCGTAGGGGCGGGGGAGAACACTGAAGCTTTCTTT